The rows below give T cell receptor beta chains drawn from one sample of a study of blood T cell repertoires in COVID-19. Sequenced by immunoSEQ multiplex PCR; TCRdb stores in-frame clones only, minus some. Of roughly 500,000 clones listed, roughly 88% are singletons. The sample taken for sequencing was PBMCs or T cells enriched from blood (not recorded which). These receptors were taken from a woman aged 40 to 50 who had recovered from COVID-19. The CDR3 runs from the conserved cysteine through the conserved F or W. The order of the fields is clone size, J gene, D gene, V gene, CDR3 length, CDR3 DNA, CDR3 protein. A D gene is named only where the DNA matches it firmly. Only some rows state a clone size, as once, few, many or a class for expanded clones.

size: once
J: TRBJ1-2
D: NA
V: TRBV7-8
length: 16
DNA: TGTGCCAGCAGCTTAGGCGGGGCAGGCGTTACCTATGGCTACACCTTC
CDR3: CASSLGGAGVTYGYTF

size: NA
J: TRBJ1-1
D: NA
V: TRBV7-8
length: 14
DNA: TGTGCCAGCAGCTTAGCCGAGGTGAACACTGAAGCTTTCTTT
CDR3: CASSLAEVNTEAFF

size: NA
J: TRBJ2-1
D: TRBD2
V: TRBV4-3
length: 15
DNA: TGCGCCAGCAGCGCAACTAGCGGGAGTTTTAATGAGCAGTTCTTC
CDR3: CASSATSGSFNEQFF

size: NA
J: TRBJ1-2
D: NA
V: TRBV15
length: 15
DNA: TGTGCCACCAAACCTTCTGTGACGGGGGGTGCTGGCTACACCTTC
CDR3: CATKPSVTGGAGYTF

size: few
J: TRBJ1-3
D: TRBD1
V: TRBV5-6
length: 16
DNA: TGTGCCAGCAGCTCCACCTCAGACAGGGTTGGAAACACCATATATTTT
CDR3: CASSSTSDRVGNTIYF

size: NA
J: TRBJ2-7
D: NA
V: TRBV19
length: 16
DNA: TGTGCCAGTAGTTTGCGGGGAGGAGGGGATAGCTACGAGCAGTACTTC
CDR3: CASSLRGGGDSYEQYF

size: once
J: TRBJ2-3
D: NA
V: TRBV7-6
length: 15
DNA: TGTGCCAGCAGCCCTACTGGGGCCCAGACAGATACGCAGTATTTT
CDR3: CASSPTGAQTDTQYF

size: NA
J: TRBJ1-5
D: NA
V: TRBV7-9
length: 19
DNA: TGTGCCAGCAGCTTAGGGCGGGGGCCACCTTCTTATAGCAATCAGCCCCAGCATTTT
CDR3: CASSLGRGPPSYSNQPQHF

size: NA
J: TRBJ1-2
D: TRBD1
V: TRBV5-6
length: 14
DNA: TGTGCCAGCAGCCGAACAGGGGTTCGGTATGGCTACACCTTC
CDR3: CASSRTGVRYGYTF

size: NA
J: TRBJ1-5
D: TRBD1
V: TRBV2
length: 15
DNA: TGTGCCACCAGGACAGGTTGGAATAGCAATCAGCCCCAGCATTTT
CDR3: CATRTGWNSNQPQHF

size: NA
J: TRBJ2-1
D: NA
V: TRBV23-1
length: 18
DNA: TGCGCCAGCAGTCCCCAATTCGGGGGAGGGACAGGTTTTTATGAGCAGTTCTTC
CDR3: CASSPQFGGGTGFYEQFF

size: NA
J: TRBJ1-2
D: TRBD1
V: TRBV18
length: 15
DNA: TGTGCCAGCTCACTTTACCGACAGGGCCCGGGGGGCTACACCTTC
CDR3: CASSLYRQGPGGYTF

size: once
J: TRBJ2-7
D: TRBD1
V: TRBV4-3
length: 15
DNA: TGCGCCAGCAGCCAAGGACAGGGGGCATCCTACGAGCAGTACTTC
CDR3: CASSQGQGASYEQYF

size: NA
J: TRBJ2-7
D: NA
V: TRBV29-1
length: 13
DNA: TGCAGCGTTTGGACAGAGAACTCCTACGAGCAGTACTTC
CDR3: CSVWTENSYEQYF

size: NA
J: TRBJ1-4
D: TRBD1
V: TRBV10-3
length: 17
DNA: TGTGCCATCAGTGTGGAGAGGACAGGGATTCCTAATGAAAAACTGTTTTTT
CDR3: CAISVERTGIPNEKLFF

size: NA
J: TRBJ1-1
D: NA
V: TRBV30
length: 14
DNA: TGTGCCTGGGACCTTTCTCCTAGGAGGACTGAAGCTTTCTTT
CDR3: CAWDLSPRRTEAFF

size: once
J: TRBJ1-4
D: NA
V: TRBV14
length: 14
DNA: TGTGCCAGCAGTCTGGACAGCGGAAATGAAAAACTGTTTTTT
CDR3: CASSLDSGNEKLFF

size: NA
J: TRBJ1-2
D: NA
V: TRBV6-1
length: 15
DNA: TGTGCCAGCAGTGACCCTGGACAGTCTAACTATGGCTACACCTTC
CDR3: CASSDPGQSNYGYTF

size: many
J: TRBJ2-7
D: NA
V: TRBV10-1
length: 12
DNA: TGCGCCAGCAGTACTAGTAGCTACGAGCAGTACTTC
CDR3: CASSTSSYEQYF

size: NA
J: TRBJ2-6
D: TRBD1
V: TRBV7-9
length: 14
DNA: TGTGCCAGCAGCTTCCTAGGACAGGCCTACGTCCTGACTTTC
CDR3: CASSFLGQAYVLTF

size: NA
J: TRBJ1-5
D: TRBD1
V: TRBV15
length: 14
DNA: TGTGCCACCAGCAGAGTACAGGGGCATCAGCCCCAGCATTTT
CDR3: CATSRVQGHQPQHF

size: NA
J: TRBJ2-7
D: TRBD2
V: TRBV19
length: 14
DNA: TGTGCCAGTAGTATACCCGGGACTAGCTCCGAGCAGTACTTC
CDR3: CASSIPGTSSEQYF

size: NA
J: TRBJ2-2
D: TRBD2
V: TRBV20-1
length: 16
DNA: TGCAGTGCTAGTCGTGGACTAGCGGGAGCGGCCGGGGAGCTGTTTTTT
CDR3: CSASRGLAGAAGELFF

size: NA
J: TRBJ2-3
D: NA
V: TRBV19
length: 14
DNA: TGTGCCAGTAGTATAGGCGGGAGCACAGATACGCAGTATTTT
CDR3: CASSIGGSTDTQYF

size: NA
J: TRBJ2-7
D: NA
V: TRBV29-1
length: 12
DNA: TGCAGCGTTGTGGCCAACTCCTACGAGCAGTACTTC
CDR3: CSVVANSYEQYF

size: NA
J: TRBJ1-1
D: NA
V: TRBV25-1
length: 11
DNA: TGTGCCAGCAGTGTGTGGCCACAAGCTTTCTTT
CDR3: CASSVWPQAFF

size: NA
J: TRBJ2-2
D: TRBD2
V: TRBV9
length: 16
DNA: TGTGCCAGCAGCCAGACTAGCGGGAGGGGATACGGGGAGCTGTTTTTT
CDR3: CASSQTSGRGYGELFF

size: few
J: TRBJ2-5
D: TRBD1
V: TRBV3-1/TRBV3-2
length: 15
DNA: TGTGCCAGCAGCCAAGCACAGGACAGGGGGGAGACCCAGTACTTC
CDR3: CASSQAQDRGETQYF

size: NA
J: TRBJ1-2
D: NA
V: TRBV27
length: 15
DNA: TGTGCCAGCAGTCTAGGACAGAACCCGGCTAATGGCTACACCTTC
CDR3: CASSLGQNPANGYTF

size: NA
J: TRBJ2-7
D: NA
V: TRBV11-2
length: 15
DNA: TGTGCCAGCAGCCAAGCCGGGATCTTTTTGTACGAGCAGTACTTC
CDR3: CASSQAGIFLYEQYF

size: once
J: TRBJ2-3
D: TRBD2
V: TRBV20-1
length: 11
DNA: TGCAGTGGCCGGCGGGAGGCTACGCAGTATTTT
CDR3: CSGRREATQYF

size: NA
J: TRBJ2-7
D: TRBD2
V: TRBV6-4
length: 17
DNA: TGTGCCAGCAGTTTTATTCTAGCGGGAGACCTGGGGTACGAGCAGTACTTC
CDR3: CASSFILAGDLGYEQYF

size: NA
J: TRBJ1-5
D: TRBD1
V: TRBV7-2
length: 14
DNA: TGTGCCAGCAGCTCCGGGACAGGGATGCAGCCCCAGCATTTT
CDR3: CASSSGTGMQPQHF

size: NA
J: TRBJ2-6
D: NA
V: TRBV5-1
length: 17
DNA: TGCGCCAGCAGCTTGGCCGCCGACCCGGGAGGGGCCAACGTCCTGACTTTC
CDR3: CASSLAADPGGANVLTF

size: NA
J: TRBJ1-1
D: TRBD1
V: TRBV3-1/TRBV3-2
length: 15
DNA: TGTGCCAGCAGCCAATGGGACAGGTCACGCACTGAAGCTTTCTTT
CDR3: CASSQWDRSRTEAFF

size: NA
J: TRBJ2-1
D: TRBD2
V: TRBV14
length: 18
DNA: TGTGCCAGCAGCCCGGGACTAGCGGGAGGGCCATTTTCCTATGAGCAGTTCTTC
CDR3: CASSPGLAGGPFSYEQFF

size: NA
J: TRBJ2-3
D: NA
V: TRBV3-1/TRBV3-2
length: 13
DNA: TGTGCCAGCAGCCAACTGCTAGCCGATACGCAGTATTTT
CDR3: CASSQLLADTQYF